Included here is one T cell receptor beta chain sequence, with context. No antigen is known for it. This sample was included in a study of beta chain features in type 1 diabetes. Findings and caveats of the study: Type 1 diabetes patients showed a moderate but significant shortening of TCRB CDR3s in all four CD4+ subsets.

The study reverse transcribed the entire isolated RNA, so it sequenced expressed TCRB transcripts. The method was immunoSEQ multiplex PCR; TCRdb's version includes in-frame clones alone and lacks a portion of them. The sample carries about 340,000 clones, about a tenth recorded once. Specimen: central memory CD4+ T cells from blood. This TCR came from a man aged 25 to 40 with type 1 diabetes.

DNA of the CDR3: TGTGCCTCTAGCGGCTCCTACGAGCAGTACTTC. Translated, it gives CASSGSYEQYF. The chain uses TRBV30 and TRBJ2-5, with 7 positions matching TRBD2. The DNA end favors TRBJ2-7, so the J call may be wrong. The CDR3 loop spans 11 amino acids. Germline V lookup: CDR1 GTSNPN, CDR2 SVGIG (reference sequence).